This paragraph reports one TCR beta chain. Across about 22 US areas, participants ranged in age from 18 to 89 years. Trimming removed 0 bases from V and 0 bases from J, with 10 bases in between. This CDR3 has 17 residues. Germline CDR1 is SGDLS and CDR2 is YYNGEE. The data derive from a study of blood T cell repertoires in COVID-19. Some clones are missing from TCRdb's copy, which holds only in-frame ones; the method was immunoSEQ multiplex PCR. The sample has about 290,000 clones; about nine tenths are singletons. Sequenced material: PBMCs or T cells enriched from blood (not recorded which). V is TRBV9 and J is TRBJ2-6; the D is unclear. The TCR originated in a middle-aged woman who had recovered from COVID-19. CDR3 amino acids: CASSVGSSHSGANVLTF. The DNA of the CDR3 is TGTGCCAGCAGCGTAGGGAGTAGTCACTCTGGGGCCAACGTCCTGACTTTC.